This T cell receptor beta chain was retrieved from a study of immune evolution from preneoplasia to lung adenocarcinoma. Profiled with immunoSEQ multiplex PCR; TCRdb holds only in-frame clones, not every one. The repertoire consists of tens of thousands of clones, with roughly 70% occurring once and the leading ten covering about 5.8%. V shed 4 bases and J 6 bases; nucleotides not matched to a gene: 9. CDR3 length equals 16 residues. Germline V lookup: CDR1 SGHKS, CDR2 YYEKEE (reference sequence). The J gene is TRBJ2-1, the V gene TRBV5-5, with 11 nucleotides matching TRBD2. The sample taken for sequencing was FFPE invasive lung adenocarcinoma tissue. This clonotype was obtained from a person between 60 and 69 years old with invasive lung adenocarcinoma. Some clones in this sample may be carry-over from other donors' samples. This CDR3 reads CASSRGTSGLVNEQFF. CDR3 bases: TGTGCCAGCAGCAGAGGGACTAGCGGACTAGTCAATGAGCAGTTCTTC.